Listed below are T cell receptor beta chains from one sample, sequenced in a study of T cell repertoires in cytomegalovirus infection. Their antigen targets remain unknown. In TCRdb, the reads were re-called with MiXCR into one record per CDR3 protein. The sample includes about 920,000 distinct CDR3 sequences, around 31% of them seen just once. The sequencing here drew on cultured CD8+ T cells from PBMCs, taken from culture after CMV antigen stimulation. The origin of the receptors is a human donor in good health (CMV status not recorded). Some clones in this sample may be carry-over from other donors' samples. The CDR3 runs from the conserved cysteine through the conserved F or W. The D gene is left open where the match is weak. Clone size appears in some rows only: once, few, many, or a class for an expanded clone.

J: TRBJ2-5
V: TRBV6-5
D: -
size: -
DNA: TGTGCCAGCAGTTACGTCGGGGGGCTACAAGAGACCCAGTACTTC
CDR3: CASSYVGGLQETQYF

J: TRBJ1-2
V: TRBV11-3
D: -
size: -
DNA: TGTGCCAGCAGCTTAGTCCAAGACATGGGGCGGCAGGAGACGAACTATGGCTACACCTTC
CDR3: CASSLVQDMGRQETNYGYTF

J: TRBJ1-5
V: TRBV4-3
D: -
size: -
DNA: TGCGCCAGCAGCCAAGATTGGGGGGGCTCTGGTCAGCCCCAGCATTTT
CDR3: CASSQDWGGSGQPQHF

J: TRBJ2-6
V: TRBV6-1
D: TRBD2
size: -
DNA: TGTGCCAGCAGAGAGGCCAAGCGGGGGCTGTCTGCTGGGGCCAACGTCCTGACTTTC
CDR3: CASREAKRGLSAGANVLTF

J: TRBJ2-3
V: TRBV7-2
D: TRBD2
size: many
DNA: TGTGCCAGCAGCTTAGACAGCGGGGGGGCCTCGGACACAGATACGCAGTATTTT
CDR3: CASSLDSGGASDTDTQYF

J: TRBJ2-2
V: TRBV12-5
D: -
size: -
DNA: TGTGCTAGTGGTTTGGTTCTGGCGGGGGACAAAAACACCGGGGAGCTGTTTTTT
CDR3: CASGLVLAGDKNTGELFF

J: TRBJ2-3
V: TRBV7-8
D: -
size: few
DNA: TGTGCCAGCAGACGTCGTGGGCGAGCCGAGACAGATACGCAGTATTTT
CDR3: CASRRRGRAETDTQYF

J: TRBJ1-2
V: TRBV10-3
D: -
size: -
DNA: TGTGCCATCAGTGAGGCGGACCAAGTCTATGGCTACACCTTC
CDR3: CAISEADQVYGYTF

J: TRBJ1-2
V: TRBV6-6
D: TRBD1
size: -
DNA: TGTGCCAGCAGTTCGGACAGGGCCTACTATGGCTACACCTTC
CDR3: CASSSDRAYYGYTF

J: TRBJ1-4
V: TRBV14
D: TRBD1
size: -
DNA: TGTGCCAGCAGCCAAACGACAGGGTGGAGTGAAAAACTGTTTTTT
CDR3: CASSQTTGWSEKLFF

J: TRBJ2-3
V: TRBV6-2/TRBV6-3
D: -
size: -
DNA: TGTGCCAGCAGTTACTCGTTGCTGGGGGTTAGCACAGATACGCAGTATTTT
CDR3: CASSYSLLGVSTDTQYF

J: TRBJ2-7
V: TRBV4-1
D: -
size: -
DNA: TGCGCCAGCAGCCCGGAGTTTCGGAGCTCCTACGAGCAGTACTTC
CDR3: CASSPEFRSSYEQYF

J: TRBJ2-3
V: TRBV5-4
D: TRBD2
size: -
DNA: TGTGCCAGCAGCTTGATGGGACTAGGCACAGATACGCAGTATTTT
CDR3: CASSLMGLGTDTQYF

J: TRBJ2-3
V: TRBV6-1
D: TRBD2
size: many
DNA: TGTGCCAGCAGCGGGAGGCGGGGGACAGATACGCAGTATTTT
CDR3: CASSGRRGTDTQYF

J: TRBJ1-5
V: TRBV28
D: -
size: -
DNA: TGTGCCAGCAGTTTAGACAGGAGTAGCAATCAGCCCCAGCATTTT
CDR3: CASSLDRSSNQPQHF

J: TRBJ1-1
V: TRBV12-3/TRBV12-4
D: -
size: -
DNA: TGTGCCAGCAACCGACAGCGGAACACTGAAGCTTTCTTT
CDR3: CASNRQRNTEAFF

J: TRBJ2-5
V: TRBV7-9
D: TRBD2
size: many
DNA: TGTGCCAGCAACTTTAACCTACACGGGGGGAAAGATGAGACCCAGTACTTC
CDR3: CASNFNLHGGKDETQYF

J: TRBJ2-7
V: TRBV20-1
D: TRBD1
size: -
DNA: TGCAGTGTTTTAGCCCCTCGGACAGGGCACTACGAGCAGTACTTC
CDR3: CSVLAPRTGHYEQYF

J: TRBJ2-1
V: TRBV4-1
D: -
size: -
DNA: TGCGCCAGCAGCCAGGAGGTGGGGGTCGATGAGCAGTTCTTC
CDR3: CASSQEVGVDEQFF

J: TRBJ1-1
V: TRBV5-4
D: -
size: once
DNA: TGTGCCAGCAGACCCCGTCACGACATCACTGAAGCTTTCTTT
CDR3: CASRPRHDITEAFF

J: TRBJ1-1
V: TRBV5-4
D: TRBD1
size: -
DNA: TGTGCCAGCGAAAGACAGGGTGGTCCAATGGGCACTGAAGCTTTCTTT
CDR3: CASERQGGPMGTEAFF

J: TRBJ2-4
V: TRBV19
D: -
size: -
DNA: TGTGCCAGTAGTATAGAGGAGGGCCGTCGCGATATTCAGTACTTC
CDR3: CASSIEEGRRDIQYF

J: TRBJ2-3
V: TRBV4-1
D: -
size: few
DNA: TGCGCCAGCAGCCAAGTATTCGCAATTAGCACAGATACGCAGTATTTT
CDR3: CASSQVFAISTDTQYF

J: TRBJ2-5
V: TRBV6-6
D: -
size: -
DNA: TGTGCCAGCATCTGGGGGTCGAAGGAAACCCAGTACTTC
CDR3: CASIWGSKETQYF

J: TRBJ1-2
V: TRBV27
D: -
size: -
DNA: TGTGCCAGCAATTATGCTCCAGGGGAGATCTATGGCTACACCTTC
CDR3: CASNYAPGEIYGYTF

J: TRBJ1-5
V: TRBV7-9
D: -
size: few
DNA: TGTGCCAGCAGCTTACCAGGGGCGTATCAGCCCCAGCATTTT
CDR3: CASSLPGAYQPQHF

J: TRBJ2-5
V: TRBV27
D: TRBD1
size: -
DNA: TGTGCCAGCAGTCCGCGACAGGGGAACGGGGTGGTGGAGACCCAGTACTTC
CDR3: CASSPRQGNGVVETQYF

J: TRBJ2-3
V: TRBV7-6
D: TRBD2
size: -
DNA: TGTGCCAGCAGCGCCCCCGGGAGGGAGCCCTTAGATACGCAGTATTTT
CDR3: CASSAPGREPLDTQYF

J: TRBJ2-2
V: TRBV20-1
D: TRBD2
size: -
DNA: TGCAGTGCCAGAGATCATGGAGGGAGGGCCGGGGAGCTGTTTTTT
CDR3: CSARDHGGRAGELFF

J: TRBJ2-7
V: TRBV7-8
D: -
size: many
DNA: TGTGCCAGCAGCTTAAAGCCTGGTCCGGAGCAGTACTTC
CDR3: CASSLKPGPEQYF

J: TRBJ2-4
V: TRBV28
D: TRBD1
size: -
DNA: TGTGCCAGCAGTTCTCCTCCGACAGGGAAAAACATTCAGTACTTC
CDR3: CASSSPPTGKNIQYF

J: TRBJ2-7
V: TRBV11-1
D: -
size: few
DNA: TGTGCCAGCAGCTTAGATTGGGACTCCTACGAGCAGTACTTC
CDR3: CASSLDWDSYEQYF

J: TRBJ2-7
V: TRBV6-1
D: -
size: -
DNA: TGTGCCAGCAGGCACCTGAGCTCCTACGAGCAGTACTTC
CDR3: CASRHLSSYEQYF

J: TRBJ1-5
V: TRBV7-8
D: -
size: -
DNA: TGTGCCAGCAGCCCCGAAGACGGGGGATTAGTAGCCCAGCATTTT
CDR3: CASSPEDGGLVAQHF

J: TRBJ2-1
V: TRBV10-3
D: -
size: few
DNA: TGTGCCATCAGTGAGTCGACTCGGGCTCCCAATGAGCAGTTCTTC
CDR3: CAISESTRAPNEQFF

J: TRBJ2-7
V: TRBV12-3/TRBV12-4
D: TRBD2
size: -
DNA: TGTGCCAGCAGTTTAAATAAGCGGGGGTTGGGCAACGAGCAGTACTTC
CDR3: CASSLNKRGLGNEQYF

J: TRBJ2-5
V: TRBV6-5
D: -
size: few
DNA: TGTGCCAGCAGTAGACCGGGACGGCAAGAGACCCAGTACTTC
CDR3: CASSRPGRQETQYF

J: TRBJ2-3
V: TRBV15
D: -
size: -
DNA: TGTGCCACCAGCCCCATTGGAGATACGCAGTATTTT
CDR3: CATSPIGDTQYF

J: TRBJ2-5
V: TRBV3-1
D: -
size: -
DNA: TGTGCCAGCAGCTCTCTGGGCGGGCAAGAGACCCAGTACTTC
CDR3: CASSSLGGQETQYF

J: TRBJ2-7
V: TRBV12-3/TRBV12-4
D: TRBD1
size: -
DNA: TGTGCCAGCGGTCTTATGTTACGACAGGGTCAGGCCGAGCAGTACTTC
CDR3: CASGLMLRQGQAEQYF

J: TRBJ1-1
V: TRBV7-2
D: -
size: -
DNA: TGTGCCAACAGCCCTCTCGGGGGGTCGAACACTGAAGCTTTCTTT
CDR3: CANSPLGGSNTEAFF

J: TRBJ1-6
V: TRBV7-9
D: -
size: -
DNA: TGTGCCAGCAGATCCAATAATTCACCCCTCCACTTT
CDR3: CASRSNNSPLHF

J: TRBJ1-2
V: TRBV6-6
D: -
size: -
DNA: TGTGTCAGCACCCAATCCTCAAGTGGGGCCGGTCACTATGGCTACACCTTC
CDR3: CVSTQSSSGAGHYGYTF

J: TRBJ2-2
V: TRBV2
D: -
size: -
DNA: TGTGCCGGCAGGGGGACTACCGGGGAGCTGTTTTTT
CDR3: CAGRGTTGELFF

J: TRBJ2-3
V: TRBV19
D: -
size: -
DNA: TGTGCCAGTACGGGAGACTATTACACAGATACGCAGTATTTT
CDR3: CASTGDYYTDTQYF

J: TRBJ2-5
V: TRBV20-1
D: TRBD1
size: few
DNA: TGCAGTGCCTGGACAGGCCTCCAAGAGACCCAGTACTTC
CDR3: CSAWTGLQETQYF

J: TRBJ1-5
V: TRBV7-8
D: -
size: -
DNA: TGTGCCAGCAGCTTAGGAGATGATAGCAATCAGCCCCAGCATTTT
CDR3: CASSLGDDSNQPQHF

J: TRBJ1-3
V: TRBV6-6
D: TRBD1
size: -
DNA: TGTGCCAGCAGCCCCACCCGGGACAGTGTTATCTCTGGAAACACCATATATTTT
CDR3: CASSPTRDSVISGNTIYF

J: TRBJ1-2
V: TRBV29-1
D: -
size: -
DNA: TGCAGCGTTGAAGATAAAGGGTTCGGCTATGGCTACACCTTC
CDR3: CSVEDKGFGYGYTF

J: TRBJ2-3
V: TRBV11-2
D: TRBD1
size: few
DNA: TGTGCCAGCAGCTTAAGGACAGGAATTAGCACAGATACGCAGTATTTT
CDR3: CASSLRTGISTDTQYF

J: TRBJ2-7
V: TRBV15
D: -
size: few
DNA: TGTGCCACCAGCAGAGATCTAGGGGAAAGAGAGCAGTACTTC
CDR3: CATSRDLGEREQYF

J: TRBJ2-7
V: TRBV6-6
D: TRBD2
size: -
DNA: TGTGCCAGCAGTTACGGGACTAGCGGGTCCGCCTACGAGCAGTACTTC
CDR3: CASSYGTSGSAYEQYF

J: TRBJ2-5
V: TRBV5-6
D: TRBD1
size: few
DNA: TGTGCCAGCAGCCAAACAGGACAGGGAAACCCAGAGACCCAGTACTTC
CDR3: CASSQTGQGNPETQYF

J: TRBJ1-6
V: TRBV6-5
D: -
size: few
DNA: TGTGCCAGCAGTTACGGACTTTCCGTCGGCAGTAGTTCACCCCTCCACTTT
CDR3: CASSYGLSVGSSSPLHF

J: TRBJ2-3
V: TRBV5-5
D: TRBD1
size: many
DNA: TGTGCCAGCAGCCCGGACAGGGGGGGAGATACGCAGTATTTT
CDR3: CASSPDRGGDTQYF